These T cell receptor beta chains were read from a single sample in a study of blood T cell repertoires in COVID-19. The table came from immunoSEQ multiplex PCR; TCRdb's copy has only in-frame clones and leaves some out. This table holds 200,000 or so clones, 70% to 90% found once. The sequenced sample was peripheral blood. The origin of the receptors is a man between 65 and 85 years old with active or convalescent COVID-19. Both conserved end residues are part of each CDR3.

length,V,CDR3
14,TRBV7-9,CASSLEGRGDEQYF
13,TRBV11-3,CASSLSGSDTQYF
13,TRBV29-1,CSIGGLAGNEQFF
15,TRBV5-6,CASSRGLAVTYEQYF
13,TRBV3-1/TRBV3-2,CASGNTRINEQFF
16,TRBV15,CATSPRGTGVTGELFF
14,TRBV3-1/TRBV3-2,CASSLRDSSYGYTF
14,TRBV6-1,CASSEAPGQGQAFF
15,TRBV27,CASSFRDRNTDTQYF
14,TRBV2,CASNKESLDTEAFF
14,TRBV6-5,CASSYTLTGGGYTF
17,TRBV28,CASREGGRAGGGETQYF
17,TRBV6-2/TRBV6-3,CASNPRPGQGYTGELFF
13,TRBV6-2/TRBV6-3,CASSDRGNSPLHF
15,TRBV19,CASSSGQYSNQPQHF
16,TRBV6-2/TRBV6-3,CASSYSTGRRTDTQYF
15,TRBV7-2,CASRGSGAAKNIQYF
16,TRBV15,CATSRGTWEFRETQYF
16,TRBV2,CASRTQGAKSYNEQFF
15,TRBV5-1,CASSGTSGQGYEQYF
21,TRBV5-1,CASSLGPQGSWRSSYNSPLHF
14,TRBV6-5,CASSYLDRGHEQYF
15,TRBV5-1,CASSGLAGDQETQYF
14,TRBV28,CASRRQILNTEAFF
15,TRBV5-6,CASSLGGTSGAEQFF
12,TRBV3-1/TRBV3-2,CASSQKPRLKYF
18,TRBV5-5,CASSFVPAGVGMNTEAFF
15,TRBV5-1,CASSGGGANTGELFF
14,TRBV10-3,CAISGTGSYNEQFF
15,TRBV7-2,CASSRGPRRGSPLHF
18,TRBV19,CASTGGTGGMSTNEKLFF
15,TRBV5-6,CASSSSGRGNTEAFF
13,TRBV28,CASSRGEVGTQYF
14,TRBV15,CATSRRGTQETQYF
15,TRBV19,CASSIGGGYNSPLHF
16,TRBV6-5,CASSYSQTSSYNEQFF
16,TRBV27,CASRLQGAANTGELFF
14,TRBV6-2/TRBV6-3,CASSPYRGGYGYTF
16,TRBV6-5,CASSYSAGSYNSPLHF
14,TRBV4-3,CASSLLTNTGELFF
15,TRBV11-2,CASSFDRGRVETQYF
15,TRBV5-5,CASSYGTGGRSEQYF
13,TRBV29-1,CSVVSGMRDEQYF
14,TRBV20-1,CSASAGQGGQPQHF